These T cell receptor beta chains were read from a single sample in a study of T cells in Graves' hyperthyroidism and ophthalmopathy. One entry per CDR3 protein, called by TCRdb with MiXCR from the multiplex PCR reads. Of about 600,000 distinct CDR3 sequences in the sample, 12% to 15% are singletons; the top ten hold 7% to 9%. The sequenced material came from blood. Receptor source: a woman younger than 30 with Graves' ophthalmopathy. The CDR3 runs from the conserved cysteine through the conserved F or W. Fields, in order: clone size, J gene, V gene, CDR3 length, D gene, CDR3 DNA, CDR3 protein. The D gene is left open where the match is weak. The size field is filled for only some rows; it gives once, few, many or a size class.

size: many; J: TRBJ2-1; V: TRBV11-3; length: 15; D: TRBD2; DNA: TGTGCCAGCTCAACCGGGACTAGCGGGGACAATGAGCAGTTCTTC; CDR3: CASSTGTSGDNEQFF
size: many; J: TRBJ2-1; V: TRBV12-3/TRBV12-4; length: 12; D: .; DNA: TGTGCCACCTCGCTCGGGGGCAATGAGCAGTTCTTC; CDR3: CATSLGGNEQFF
size: many; J: TRBJ1-6; V: TRBV6-5; length: 16; D: TRBD1; DNA: TGTGCCAGCAGTTACCAGGGGGGCAGTTGGAATTCACCCCTCCACTTT; CDR3: CASSYQGGSWNSPLHF
size: .; J: TRBJ1-1; V: TRBV10-3; length: 15; D: .; DNA: TGTGCCATCAGTGGCGGAGGACCAGGGTGGACTGAAGCTTTCTTT; CDR3: CAISGGGPGWTEAFF
size: few; J: TRBJ1-1; V: TRBV6-1; length: 14; D: .; DNA: TGTGCCAGCAGTGGATTCAATTTGGGCACTGAAGCTTTCTTT; CDR3: CASSGFNLGTEAFF
size: many; J: TRBJ2-3; V: TRBV6-1; length: 14; D: .; DNA: TGTGCCAGCAGGCGGGTCCTGACCACAGATACGCAGTATTTT; CDR3: CASRRVLTTDTQYF
size: .; J: TRBJ2-3; V: TRBV11-3; length: 16; D: TRBD2; DNA: TGTGCCAGCAGCCTGGGACCAGCGGGAGGGGCAGATACGCAGTATTTT; CDR3: CASSLGPAGGADTQYF
size: many; J: TRBJ1-1; V: TRBV12-3/TRBV12-4; length: 14; D: .; DNA: TGTGCCAGCAGTTTTTACTGGATGAACACTGAAGCTTTCTTT; CDR3: CASSFYWMNTEAFF
size: .; J: TRBJ2-7; V: TRBV4-3; length: 18; D: TRBD2; DNA: TGCGCCAGCAGCCAACCGGGACTAGAGATCCGTAGGGTCTACGAGCAGTACTTC; CDR3: CASSQPGLEIRRVYEQYF
size: many; J: TRBJ2-1; V: TRBV7-2; length: 13; D: .; DNA: TGTGCCAGCAGCCCCGGACAGCCCAATGAGCAGTTCTTC; CDR3: CASSPGQPNEQFF
size: .; J: TRBJ1-6; V: TRBV9; length: 16; D: .; DNA: TGTGCCAGCAGTGGCTCCGGGGCTTACGATAATTCACCCCTCCACTTT; CDR3: CASSGSGAYDNSPLHF
size: .; J: TRBJ1-3; V: TRBV11-2; length: 16; D: .; DNA: TGTGCCAGCAGCTCCTGGCAGGGAATTTCTCGAAACACCATATATTTT; CDR3: CASSSWQGISRNTIYF
size: many; J: TRBJ2-3; V: TRBV28; length: 16; D: TRBD1; DNA: TGTGCCAGCAGTCCCCCCGGGACAGGGACCCCAGATACGCAGTATTTT; CDR3: CASSPPGTGTPDTQYF
size: few; J: TRBJ1-3; V: TRBV20-1; length: 13; D: .; DNA: TGCAGTGCTCTCGCATTAGCCGGAAACACCATATATTTT; CDR3: CSALALAGNTIYF
size: many; J: TRBJ2-2; V: TRBV5-1; length: 15; D: .; DNA: TGCGCCAGCAGCTCGGATTCCAGGAACACCGGGGAGCTGTTTTTT; CDR3: CASSSDSRNTGELFF
size: many; J: TRBJ1-2; V: TRBV2; length: 13; D: .; DNA: TGTGCCAGCAGTGCACAGAAAAACTATGGCTACACCTTC; CDR3: CASSAQKNYGYTF
size: many; J: TRBJ2-1; V: TRBV2; length: 18; D: TRBD2; DNA: TGTGCCAGCAAACCGGGACTAAAGAGAGCTACCAAGTCCAATGAGCAGTTCTTC; CDR3: CASKPGLKRATKSNEQFF
size: many; J: TRBJ2-7; V: TRBV4-3; length: 16; D: .; DNA: TGCGCCAGCAGCCAAGAACGGCAGGGAGGATCCTACGAGCAGTACTTC; CDR3: CASSQERQGGSYEQYF
size: .; J: TRBJ1-2; V: TRBV5-6; length: 13; D: .; DNA: TGTGCCAGCAGCCCGGTAAATGCGCGGGGCTACACCTTC; CDR3: CASSPVNARGYTF
size: few; J: TRBJ1-4; V: TRBV19; length: 14; D: .; DNA: TGTGCCAGTAGGACGCAAGCAACTAATGAAAAACTGTTTTTT; CDR3: CASRTQATNEKLFF
size: many; J: TRBJ2-1; V: TRBV24-1; length: 16; D: TRBD1; DNA: TGTGCCACCAGTGATTCTGCCGGGACAGGGTACAATGAGCAGTTCTTC; CDR3: CATSDSAGTGYNEQFF
size: few; J: TRBJ2-5; V: TRBV9; length: 13; D: .; DNA: .; CDR3: CASSVVGTGAKYF
size: .; J: TRBJ1-5; V: TRBV10-3; length: 14; D: TRBD1; DNA: TGTGCCATCAGTCCCCGGGACAGGGACGGGCCCCAGCATTTT; CDR3: CAISPRDRDGPQHF
size: many; J: TRBJ1-1; V: TRBV2; length: 15; D: .; DNA: TGTGCCAGCAGTCTTAAGACGACAGGGAACACTGAAGCTTTCTTT; CDR3: CASSLKTTGNTEAFF
size: many; J: TRBJ2-1; V: TRBV30; length: 13; D: .; DNA: TGTGCCTGGAGTGTACTATATCACAATGAGCAGTTCTTC; CDR3: CAWSVLYHNEQFF
size: .; J: TRBJ2-7; V: TRBV2; length: 15; D: TRBD2; DNA: TGTGCCAGCAGTATAACCGGGACTAGCGGGTACGAGCAGTACTTC; CDR3: CASSITGTSGYEQYF
size: .; J: TRBJ1-2; V: TRBV5-1; length: 18; D: TRBD1; DNA: TGCGCCAGCAGCTTTGTTCCGGGACAGGCCCACTCAATGCATGGCTACACCTTC; CDR3: CASSFVPGQAHSMHGYTF
size: many; J: TRBJ1-5; V: TRBV20-1; length: 16; D: TRBD1; DNA: TGCAGTGCTAGAGAACAGGGGGCCCGGTTGCGTCAGCCCCAGCATTTT; CDR3: CSAREQGARLRQPQHF
size: many; J: TRBJ2-7; V: TRBV20-1; length: 16; D: .; DNA: TGCAGTGCTAGCCCCGCTGGTAGCGGTAGCTCCTACGAGCAGTACTTC; CDR3: CSASPAGSGSSYEQYF
size: .; J: TRBJ1-1; V: TRBV7-9; length: 16; D: TRBD1; DNA: TGTGCCAGCAGCACCAATAAGGACAGGGAGGACACTGAAGCTTTCTTT; CDR3: CASSTNKDREDTEAFF
size: many; J: TRBJ1-4; V: TRBV28; length: 15; D: .; DNA: TGTGCCAGCAGCAACCAGGAGTTGGGGGTAGGAAAACTGTTTTTT; CDR3: CASSNQELGVGKLFF
size: .; J: TRBJ2-3; V: TRBV3-1; length: 16; D: .; DNA: TGTGCCAGCAGCCAAAGAGCTGGGAGTTTGGGAGATACGCAGTATTTT; CDR3: CASSQRAGSLGDTQYF
size: few; J: TRBJ1-1; V: TRBV30; length: 12; D: .; DNA: TGTGCCTGGGGGGGGGGGGGCGGTGAAGCTTTCTTT; CDR3: CAWGGGGGEAFF
size: many; J: TRBJ2-2; V: TRBV28; length: 21; D: TRBD2; DNA: TGTGCCAGCAGTGCCCCGGGGGTAGCGGGAACAAGTACGATGAGCACCGGGGAGCTGTTTTTT; CDR3: CASSAPGVAGTSTMSTGELFF
size: few; J: TRBJ2-5; V: TRBV15; length: 13; D: .; DNA: TGTGCCACCAGCAGAATCGCGGGGGAGACCCAGTACTTC; CDR3: CATSRIAGETQYF
size: many; J: TRBJ2-5; V: TRBV6-5; length: 17; D: TRBD2; DNA: TGTGCCAGCAGTTACCCTCCCTTGGGGGGAGGGCCAGAGACCCAGTACTTC; CDR3: CASSYPPLGGGPETQYF
size: once; J: TRBJ2-3; V: TRBV28; length: 17; D: TRBD1; DNA: TGTGCCAGCAGTTTAGGGGCTCCCGGGACAGGGAAAGATACGCAGTATTTT; CDR3: CASSLGAPGTGKDTQYF
size: many; J: TRBJ2-7; V: TRBV29-1; length: 13; D: TRBD1; DNA: TGCAGCGTCCCCGGGACAGAGTCCTACGAGCAGTACTTC; CDR3: CSVPGTESYEQYF
size: many; J: TRBJ1-1; V: TRBV6-2/TRBV6-3; length: 13; D: .; DNA: TGTGCCAGCACTGAAGGAGGCGGCCTTGGAGCTTTCTTT; CDR3: CASTEGGGLGAFF
size: few; J: TRBJ1-3; V: TRBV12-3/TRBV12-4; length: 16; D: TRBD1; DNA: TGTGCCAGCAGCCACACACGGACAGGGGCTGGAAACACCATATATTTT; CDR3: CASSHTRTGAGNTIYF
size: many; J: TRBJ2-7; V: TRBV7-2; length: 16; D: TRBD2; DNA: TGTGCCAGCAGCTCTCGGTGGGGAGGGGCTGCCTACGAGCAGTACTTC; CDR3: CASSSRWGGAAYEQYF